These T cell receptor beta chains were read from a single sample in a study of Graves' ophthalmopathy and Graves' hyperthyroidism. TCRdb reprocessed the multiplex PCR reads via MiXCR and lists one record per CDR3 protein. The sample has over a million distinct CDR3 sequences; 36% are singletons. Sequencing input: peripheral blood or thyroid tissue (not recorded which). The receptor source for this set is an adult man with Graves' hyperthyroidism. The CDR3 runs from the conserved cysteine through the conserved F or W. D genes are given only for firm matches. For some rows the clone size is stated as once, few or many, or as a class when expanded; others skip it.

J: TRBJ1-1; D: TRBD1; size: few; V: TRBV4-3; CDR3: CASSRMTGELNTEAFF; DNA: TGCGCCAGCAGCCGGATGACAGGGGAATTGAACACTGAAGCTTTCTTT
J: TRBJ1-6; D: NA; size: NA; V: TRBV20-1; CDR3: CSAREARSSPLHF; DNA: TGCAGTGCTAGAGAGGCGCGGAGTTCACCCCTCCACTTT
J: TRBJ2-7; D: NA; size: NA; V: TRBV29-1; CDR3: CSVESQGNDEQYF; DNA: TGCAGCGTTGAAAGTCAGGGGAACGACGAGCAGTACTTC
J: TRBJ2-5; D: NA; size: many; V: TRBV7-6; CDR3: CASSLDPSYQETQYF; DNA: TGTGCCAGCAGCTTAGATCCGTCGTACCAAGAGACCCAGTACTTC
J: TRBJ2-5; D: NA; size: NA; V: TRBV10-1; CDR3: CASSDLLQTQYF; DNA: TGCGCCAGCAGTGATTTGCTCCAGACCCAGTACTTC
J: TRBJ2-3; D: TRBD1; size: few; V: TRBV29-1; CDR3: CSVTATGHGTGYTDTQYF; DNA: TGCAGCGTTACAGCCACGGGACACGGGACAGGGTACACAGATACGCAGTATTTT
J: TRBJ1-4; D: TRBD1; size: NA; V: TRBV12-3/TRBV12-4; CDR3: CASSRVTGGKLFF; DNA: TGTGCCAGCAGCCGAGTCACAGGGGGAAAACTGTTTTTT
J: TRBJ2-5; D: TRBD2; size: NA; V: TRBV29-1; CDR3: CSASAWLAGGLETQYF; DNA: TGCAGCGCCTCCGCCTGGCTAGCGGGAGGTTTGGAGACCCAGTACTTC
J: TRBJ2-7; D: TRBD2; size: NA; V: TRBV11-2; CDR3: CASSLGQLAGVSYEQYF; DNA: TGTGCCAGCAGCTTAGGTCAACTAGCGGGAGTTTCCTACGAGCAGTACTTC
J: TRBJ1-6; D: NA; size: few; V: TRBV7-8; CDR3: CAWSIQVSPLHF; DNA: TGTGCCTGGAGTATTCAGGTGTCACCCCTCCACTTT
J: TRBJ2-7; D: NA; size: NA; V: TRBV10-2; CDR3: CASSAISERQHYEQYF; DNA: TGCGCCAGCAGTGCCATCAGTGAGAGGCAGCACTACGAGCAGTACTTC
J: TRBJ1-1; D: TRBD1; size: many; V: TRBV10-2; CDR3: CASSGWDRIENTEAFF; DNA: TGCGCCAGCAGTGGGTGGGACAGGATTGAGAACACTGAAGCTTTCTTT
J: TRBJ1-5; D: NA; size: many; V: TRBV9; CDR3: CASSASGYSNQPQHF; DNA: TGTGCCAGCAGCGCCAGCGGTTATAGCAATCAGCCCCAGCATTTT
J: TRBJ1-2; D: NA; size: NA; V: TRBV28; CDR3: CASTKQEHSIPLGYTF; DNA: TGTGCCAGCACCAAACAGGAACATTCGATCCCTTTGGGCTACACCTTC
J: TRBJ1-4; D: NA; size: many; V: TRBV7-2; CDR3: CASSFRDGTEKLFF; DNA: TGTGCCAGCAGCTTCCGGGACGGGACTGAAAAACTGTTTTTT
J: TRBJ2-7; D: NA; size: many; V: TRBV14; CDR3: CASSQRGAGIYEQYF; DNA: TGTGCCAGCAGCCAAAGGGGGGCAGGGATCTACGAGCAGTACTTC
J: TRBJ1-2; D: NA; size: few; V: TRBV6-1; CDR3: CASSYQRDYGYTF; DNA: TGTGCCAGCAGTTACCAGAGGGACTATGGCTACACCTTC
J: TRBJ2-7; D: NA; size: many; V: TRBV7-9; CDR3: CASSFHHEQYF; DNA: TGTGCCAGCAGCTTCCACCACGAGCAGTACTTC
J: TRBJ1-2; D: TRBD1; size: many; V: TRBV12-3/TRBV12-4; CDR3: CASSLARDSRHGYTF; DNA: TGTGCCAGCAGTTTAGCGCGGGACAGCAGACATGGCTACACCTTC
J: TRBJ1-1; D: NA; size: many; V: TRBV7-2; CDR3: CASSVRGANTEAFF; DNA: TGTGCCAGCAGCGTGCGCGGGGCGAACACTGAAGCTTTCTTT
J: TRBJ2-7; D: TRBD2; size: NA; V: TRBV27; CDR3: CASSLLAGGPSYEQYF; DNA: TGTGCCAGCAGTTTATTGGCGGGAGGGCCCTCCTACGAGCAGTACTTC
J: TRBJ1-3; D: NA; size: many; V: TRBV7-2; CDR3: CASSLETTPGNTIYF; DNA: TGTGCCAGCAGCTTAGAGACGACTCCTGGAAACACCATATATTTT
J: TRBJ1-2; D: TRBD1; size: few; V: TRBV20-1; CDR3: CSARDHRGSYGYTF; DNA: TGCAGTGCTAGAGACCACAGGGGAAGCTATGGCTACACCTTC
J: TRBJ2-2; D: TRBD2; size: few; V: TRBV7-8; CDR3: CASSSTLERGGRIGELFF; DNA: TGTGCCAGCAGCTCGACCCTAGAGCGGGGGGGGAGGATAGGGGAGCTGTTTTTT
J: TRBJ2-5; D: NA; size: NA; V: TRBV10-3; CDR3: CAISYGGRGKETQYF; DNA: TGTGCCATCAGTTACGGGGGTCGAGGGAAAGAGACCCAGTACTTC
J: TRBJ2-5; D: TRBD1; size: NA; V: TRBV4-3; CDR3: CASSQAWTGGRETQYF; DNA: TGCGCCAGCAGCCAAGCCTGGACAGGGGGCAGGGAGACCCAGTACTTC
J: TRBJ2-7; D: TRBD2; size: NA; V: TRBV19; CDR3: CASSRTSGNSYEQYF; DNA: TGTGCCAGTAGCCGGACTAGCGGGAACTCCTACGAGCAGTACTTC
J: TRBJ1-3; D: NA; size: few; V: TRBV5-1; CDR3: CASSSGTGGNTIYF; DNA: TGCGCCAGCAGTAGTGGGACGGGAGGAAACACCATATATTTT
J: TRBJ1-2; D: TRBD1; size: many; V: TRBV9; CDR3: CASSGWTGNYGYTF; DNA: TGTGCCAGCAGCGGCTGGACAGGAAACTATGGCTACACCTTC
J: TRBJ2-7; D: TRBD2; size: NA; V: TRBV6-6; CDR3: CASSTGRGIKEQYF; DNA: TGTGCCAGCAGCACCGGGAGGGGGATAAAGGAGCAGTACTTC
J: TRBJ1-6; D: NA; size: NA; V: TRBV9; CDR3: CASSAGNMDNLPLHF; DNA: TGTGCCAGCAGCGCCGGAAATATGGATAATTTACCCCTCCACTTT
J: TRBJ2-7; D: TRBD2; size: NA; V: TRBV30; CDR3: CAGKAGALYEQYF; DNA: TGTGCCGGAAAAGCGGGAGCCCTCTACGAGCAGTACTTC
J: TRBJ2-5; D: NA; size: many; V: TRBV2; CDR3: CASSMGLIQETQYF; DNA: TGTGCCAGCAGTATGGGACTGATACAAGAGACCCAGTACTTC
J: TRBJ1-5; D: NA; size: many; V: TRBV20-1; CDR3: CSATKGLSNQPQHF; DNA: TGCAGTGCTACCAAGGGCTTGAGCAATCAGCCCCAGCATTTT
J: TRBJ2-5; D: TRBD2; size: once; V: TRBV5-4; CDR3: CASSSRGLVKTQYF; DNA: TGTGCCAGCAGCTCGCGGGGGTTGGTGAAGACCCAGTACTTC
J: TRBJ2-7; D: TRBD2; size: many; V: TRBV5-6; CDR3: CASSSGLAGRDEQYF; DNA: TGTGCCAGCAGCTCGGGACTAGCGGGACGGGACGAGCAGTACTTC